These T cell receptor beta chains were read from a single sample in a study of blood T cell repertoires in COVID-19. Data came from immunoSEQ multiplex PCR; TCRdb stores just in-frame clones and leaves some out. This sample has 650,000 to 800,000 clones, with 70% to 90% found just once. The sequenced sample consisted of peripheral blood. These receptors all stem from a woman aged 18 to 35 with acute or convalescent COVID-19. The CDR3 runs from the conserved cysteine through the conserved F or W. The order of the fields is J gene, clone size, D gene, V gene, CDR3 protein, CDR3 DNA. The D gene is left open where the match is weak. Clone size is stated in some rows and not others, as once, few, many or a class when expanded.

J gene: TRBJ2-7
clone size: -
D gene: TRBD1
V gene: TRBV12-5
CDR3 protein: CASVGQGTYEQYF
CDR3 DNA: TGTGCTAGTGTTGGACAGGGAACCTACGAGCAGTACTTC

J gene: TRBJ2-1
clone size: -
D gene: -
V gene: TRBV6-6
CDR3 protein: CASSYSGRLDNEQFF
CDR3 DNA: TGTGCCAGCAGTTACTCGGGGCGGTTGGACAATGAGCAGTTCTTC

J gene: TRBJ2-1
clone size: -
D gene: -
V gene: TRBV7-2
CDR3 protein: CASSLEAGWKSSYNEQFF
CDR3 DNA: TGTGCCAGCAGCTTAGAGGCAGGGTGGAAATCCTCCTACAATGAGCAGTTCTTC

J gene: TRBJ1-2
clone size: -
D gene: TRBD1
V gene: TRBV19
CDR3 protein: CASSQPGQTYGYTF
CDR3 DNA: TGTGCCAGTAGTCAACCGGGACAGACCTATGGCTACACCTTC

J gene: TRBJ2-2
clone size: -
D gene: -
V gene: TRBV11-3
CDR3 protein: CASSLGNIQGSGELFF
CDR3 DNA: TGTGCCAGCAGCTTAGGGAATATACAGGGAAGCGGGGAGCTGTTTTTT

J gene: TRBJ1-1
clone size: -
D gene: -
V gene: TRBV28
CDR3 protein: CASSFAGAFRSTEAFF
CDR3 DNA: TGTGCCAGCAGTTTCGCGGGGGCCTTCCGGAGCACTGAAGCTTTCTTT

J gene: TRBJ2-7
clone size: -
D gene: TRBD2
V gene: TRBV7-2
CDR3 protein: CASSSILAGGTYEQYF
CDR3 DNA: TGTGCCAGCAGCTCCATACTAGCGGGGGGGACCTACGAGCAGTACTTC

J gene: TRBJ2-7
clone size: many
D gene: -
V gene: TRBV6-1
CDR3 protein: CASSEVDGSSYEQYF
CDR3 DNA: TGTGCCAGCAGCGAAGTGGATGGGAGCTCCTACGAGCAGTACTTC

J gene: TRBJ2-7
clone size: -
D gene: -
V gene: TRBV29-1
CDR3 protein: CSVEVPSTGSYEQYF
CDR3 DNA: TGCAGCGTTGAAGTCCCCTCGACAGGCTCCTACGAGCAGTACTTC

J gene: TRBJ1-2
clone size: -
D gene: -
V gene: TRBV6-5
CDR3 protein: CASSNLGQVYGYTF
CDR3 DNA: TGTGCCAGCAGCAACTTAGGACAAGTCTATGGCTACACCTTC

J gene: TRBJ2-5
clone size: -
D gene: -
V gene: TRBV10-2
CDR3 protein: CASRGKQGPQETQYF
CDR3 DNA: TGCGCCAGCAGAGGAAAACAGGGCCCCCAAGAGACCCAGTACTTC

J gene: TRBJ2-7
clone size: -
D gene: TRBD1
V gene: TRBV4-2
CDR3 protein: CASSQGQGAVYEQYF
CDR3 DNA: TGTGCCAGCAGCCAAGGGCAGGGGGCCGTCTACGAGCAGTACTTC

J gene: TRBJ1-2
clone size: -
D gene: -
V gene: TRBV27
CDR3 protein: CASKDSGDYGYTF
CDR3 DNA: TGTGCCAGCAAGGACAGTGGGGACTATGGCTACACCTTC

J gene: TRBJ1-1
clone size: -
D gene: -
V gene: TRBV18
CDR3 protein: CASSKDRSELQSGEAFF
CDR3 DNA: TGTGCCAGCTCAAAGGACAGATCCGAACTCCAATCTGGGGAAGCTTTCTTT

J gene: TRBJ1-1
clone size: -
D gene: TRBD1
V gene: TRBV25-1
CDR3 protein: CASSGLTGVTEAFF
CDR3 DNA: TGTGCCAGCAGTGGGCTGACAGGGGTCACTGAAGCTTTCTTT

J gene: TRBJ1-2
clone size: -
D gene: TRBD1
V gene: TRBV19
CDR3 protein: CASSAHTRTGNYGYTF
CDR3 DNA: TGTGCCAGTAGCGCACATACCAGGACAGGGAACTATGGCTACACCTTC

J gene: TRBJ2-1
clone size: -
D gene: TRBD2
V gene: TRBV19
CDR3 protein: CASSIFERGHNEQFF
CDR3 DNA: TGTGCCAGTAGTATCTTTGAGCGGGGACACAATGAGCAGTTCTTC

J gene: TRBJ1-6
clone size: few
D gene: -
V gene: TRBV2
CDR3 protein: CASSASFGYNSPLHF
CDR3 DNA: TGTGCCAGCAGTGCGAGCTTTGGCTATAATTCACCCCTCCACTTT

J gene: TRBJ2-2
clone size: -
D gene: TRBD2
V gene: TRBV18
CDR3 protein: CASSPSTSGINTGELFF
CDR3 DNA: TGTGCCAGCTCACCTTCGACTAGCGGGATAAACACCGGGGAGCTGTTTTTT

J gene: TRBJ1-5
clone size: -
D gene: -
V gene: TRBV6-6
CDR3 protein: CASSLNENQPQHF
CDR3 DNA: TGTGCCAGCAGTTTAAATGAGAATCAGCCCCAGCATTTT

J gene: TRBJ1-2
clone size: once
D gene: -
V gene: TRBV28
CDR3 protein: CASSFSEGVSGGYTF
CDR3 DNA: TGTGCCAGCAGTTTCTCTGAAGGGGTCTCCGGAGGCTACACCTTC

J gene: TRBJ1-1
clone size: -
D gene: -
V gene: TRBV30
CDR3 protein: CPRLGVVRTEAFF
CDR3 DNA: TGTCCCCGGCTAGGGGTAGTGAGAACTGAAGCTTTCTTT

J gene: TRBJ2-7
clone size: -
D gene: TRBD1
V gene: TRBV2
CDR3 protein: CASFPIRDRGREQYF
CDR3 DNA: TGTGCCAGCTTCCCGATTAGGGACAGGGGGCGCGAGCAGTACTTC

J gene: TRBJ1-1
clone size: -
D gene: -
V gene: TRBV6-2/TRBV6-3
CDR3 protein: CASSYVPRWHTEAFF
CDR3 DNA: TGTGCCAGCAGTTACGTACCCAGATGGCACACTGAAGCTTTCTTT

J gene: TRBJ2-7
clone size: -
D gene: TRBD2
V gene: TRBV4-1
CDR3 protein: CASSHSSFGLAGAIPYEQYF
CDR3 DNA: TGCGCCAGCAGCCACTCTTCTTTTGGTCTAGCGGGGGCGATTCCTTACGAGCAGTACTTC

J gene: TRBJ2-7
clone size: -
D gene: TRBD1
V gene: TRBV10-3
CDR3 protein: CAIAPGQGSEQYF
CDR3 DNA: TGTGCCATCGCCCCGGGACAGGGGTCCGAGCAGTACTTC

J gene: TRBJ2-1
clone size: -
D gene: -
V gene: TRBV4-3
CDR3 protein: CASSQQLRGPYNEQFF
CDR3 DNA: TGCGCCAGCAGCCAGCAACTGCGGGGGCCCTACAATGAGCAGTTCTTC

J gene: TRBJ2-5
clone size: -
D gene: TRBD2
V gene: TRBV12-5
CDR3 protein: CASGLTSGRRIEETQYF
CDR3 DNA: TGTGCTAGTGGTTTGACTAGCGGGCGCAGGATAGAAGAGACCCAGTACTTC

J gene: TRBJ1-2
clone size: -
D gene: -
V gene: TRBV10-3
CDR3 protein: CAISGSTVNYGYTF
CDR3 DNA: TGTGCCATCAGCGGTTCGACAGTTAACTATGGCTACACCTTC

J gene: TRBJ1-3
clone size: -
D gene: -
V gene: TRBV12-5
CDR3 protein: CASGLVINRSGNTIYF
CDR3 DNA: TGTGCTAGTGGTTTGGTAATTAACAGGTCTGGAAACACCATATATTTT

J gene: TRBJ2-3
clone size: -
D gene: -
V gene: TRBV7-3
CDR3 protein: CASSPLTGTDTQYF
CDR3 DNA: TGTGCCAGCAGCCCACTGACAGGCACAGATACGCAGTATTTT

J gene: TRBJ1-5
clone size: -
D gene: -
V gene: TRBV20-1
CDR3 protein: CSASWATGQNQPQHF
CDR3 DNA: TGCAGTGCTAGTTGGGCGACAGGACAAAATCAGCCCCAGCATTTT

J gene: TRBJ1-1
clone size: -
D gene: TRBD1
V gene: TRBV19
CDR3 protein: CASSDRGTEAFF
CDR3 DNA: TGTGCCAGTTCTGACAGGGGAACTGAAGCTTTCTTT

J gene: TRBJ1-4
clone size: -
D gene: -
V gene: TRBV28
CDR3 protein: CASSLGGRGEKLFF
CDR3 DNA: TGTGCCAGCAGTTTGGGGGGGAGAGGTGAAAAACTGTTTTTT

J gene: TRBJ1-4
clone size: -
D gene: -
V gene: TRBV18
CDR3 protein: CASSPRGSARQGEKLFF
CDR3 DNA: TGTGCCAGCTCACCAAGGGGTTCCGCGCGCCAGGGTGAAAAACTGTTTTTT

J gene: TRBJ1-2
clone size: -
D gene: -
V gene: TRBV7-2
CDR3 protein: CASSLPAGIAAGYTF
CDR3 DNA: TGTGCCAGCAGCTTACCTGCGGGAATTGCGGCTGGCTACACCTTC

J gene: TRBJ1-4
clone size: -
D gene: -
V gene: TRBV13
CDR3 protein: CASSFRLTATYEKLFF
CDR3 DNA: TGTGCCAGCAGCTTTCGACTGACAGCAACTTATGAAAAACTGTTTTTT

J gene: TRBJ1-2
clone size: -
D gene: TRBD1
V gene: TRBV7-9
CDR3 protein: CASSPKTGTGPLYGYTF
CDR3 DNA: TGTGCCAGCAGCCCCAAGACCGGGACAGGCCCCCTCTATGGCTACACCTTC

J gene: TRBJ2-2
clone size: -
D gene: -
V gene: TRBV5-1
CDR3 protein: CASRILANTGELFF
CDR3 DNA: TGCGCCAGCAGAATACTTGCGAACACCGGGGAGCTGTTTTTT

J gene: TRBJ2-3
clone size: -
D gene: TRBD2
V gene: TRBV15
CDR3 protein: CATGTSTFSDTQYF
CDR3 DNA: TGTGCCACCGGGACTAGTACCTTCTCAGATACGCAGTATTTT

J gene: TRBJ1-4
clone size: few
D gene: -
V gene: TRBV4-3
CDR3 protein: CASSQGPGPREGEKLFF
CDR3 DNA: TGCGCCAGCAGCCAGGGTCCGGGACCTCGGGAGGGTGAAAAACTGTTTTTT

J gene: TRBJ1-1
clone size: -
D gene: TRBD1
V gene: TRBV19
CDR3 protein: CASSTGTPMNTEAFF
CDR3 DNA: TGTGCCAGTTCGACAGGGACACCTATGAACACTGAAGCTTTCTTT

J gene: TRBJ1-2
clone size: -
D gene: TRBD1
V gene: TRBV5-5
CDR3 protein: CASSGTGTGNIYGYTF
CDR3 DNA: TGTGCCAGCAGCGGGACCGGGACAGGGAATATCTATGGCTACACCTTC

J gene: TRBJ2-5
clone size: -
D gene: TRBD2
V gene: TRBV5-8
CDR3 protein: CASSPNLGLAQETQYF
CDR3 DNA: TGTGCCAGCAGCCCCAACCTAGGACTAGCTCAAGAGACCCAGTACTTC